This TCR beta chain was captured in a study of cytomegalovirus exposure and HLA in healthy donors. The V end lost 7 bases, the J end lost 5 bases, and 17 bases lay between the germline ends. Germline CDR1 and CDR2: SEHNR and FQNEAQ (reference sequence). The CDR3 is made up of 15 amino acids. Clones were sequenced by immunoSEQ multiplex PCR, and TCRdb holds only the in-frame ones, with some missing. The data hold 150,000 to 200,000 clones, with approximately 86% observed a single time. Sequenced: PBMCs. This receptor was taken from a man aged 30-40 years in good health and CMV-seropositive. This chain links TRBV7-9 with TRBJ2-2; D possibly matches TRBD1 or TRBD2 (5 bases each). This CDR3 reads CASIPGDGGTGELFF. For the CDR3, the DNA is TGTGCCAGCATCCCTGGGGACGGCGGGACCGGGGAGCTGTTTTTT.